This paragraph covers one T cell receptor (beta chain) sequence. The source of the sample is a study of blood T cell repertoires in COVID-19. Overall study context: Whether acute or convalescent, the COVID-19 samples came from the United States, Italy and Spain. Sample material is recorded as cDNA or gDNA derived from T cells, B-cell-depleted T cells, or PBMCs.

In the authors' methods: By means of reference gene primer amplification, nucleated cell counts were estimated. Some clones are missing from TCRdb's copy, which holds only in-frame ones; the method was immunoSEQ multiplex PCR. The D gene and trimming were derived from the DNA, and the V and J assignments and clone size from that table. This sample has a few hundred thousand clones, with roughly nine tenths found just once. This CDR3 comprises 14 residues. CDR1 is KGHSH and CDR2 is LQKENI in the germline V gene. V lost 3 bases and J lost 5, with 12 bases in between. The sequenced sample was peripheral blood. The rearrangement joins TRBV18 to TRBJ2-3, with a tentative D call TRBD1 (6 bases). The origin of this receptor is a man aged 60 to 75 who had recovered from COVID-19. This CDR3 is CASSPTDSQDTQYF. DNA of the CDR3: TGTGCCAGCTCACCCACGGACAGTCAAGATACGCAGTATTTT.